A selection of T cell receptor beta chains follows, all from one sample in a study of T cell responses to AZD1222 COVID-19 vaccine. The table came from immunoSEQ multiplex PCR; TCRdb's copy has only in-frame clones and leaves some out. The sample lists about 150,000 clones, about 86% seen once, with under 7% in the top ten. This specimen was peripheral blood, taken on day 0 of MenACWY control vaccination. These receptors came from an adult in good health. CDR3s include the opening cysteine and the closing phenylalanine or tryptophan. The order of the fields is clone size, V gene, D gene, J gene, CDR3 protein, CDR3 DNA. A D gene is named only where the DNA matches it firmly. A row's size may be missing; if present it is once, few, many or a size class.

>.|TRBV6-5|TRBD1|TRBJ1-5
CASETGGHQPQHF
TGTGCCAGTGAAACAGGGGGCCATCAGCCCCAGCATTTT
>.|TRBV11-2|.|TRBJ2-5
CASSLVPGRETQYF
TGTGCCAGCAGCTTAGTCCCGGGGCGTGAGACCCAGTACTTC
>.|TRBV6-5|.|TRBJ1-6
CASRRSSYNSPLHF
TGTGCCAGCAGACGGAGCTCCTATAATTCACCCCTCCACTTT
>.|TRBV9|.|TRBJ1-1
CASSKEMSFAEAFF
TGTGCCAGCAGCAAAGAGATGAGCTTCGCTGAAGCTTTCTTT
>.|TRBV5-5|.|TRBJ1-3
CASSLEGGTIYF
TGTGCCAGCAGCCTGGAAGGAGGCACCATATATTTT
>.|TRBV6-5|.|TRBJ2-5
CASSYQDQETQYF
TGTGCCAGCAGTTACCAGGACCAAGAGACCCAGTACTTC
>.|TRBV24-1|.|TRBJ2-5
CATSDSTRATQYF
TGTGCCACCAGTGATTCAACTAGAGCGACCCAGTACTTC
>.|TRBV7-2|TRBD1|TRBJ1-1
CASSLPQGVNTEAFF
TGTGCCAGCAGCCTCCCGCAGGGGGTGAACACTGAAGCTTTCTTT
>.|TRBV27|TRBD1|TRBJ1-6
CASSRDSGIRALHF
TGTGCCAGCAGCCGGGACAGTGGTATACGGGCCCTCCACTTT
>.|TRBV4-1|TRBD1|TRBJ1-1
CASSQTGTGLNTEAFF
TGCGCCAGCAGCCAAACCGGGACAGGTCTGAACACTGAAGCTTTCTTT
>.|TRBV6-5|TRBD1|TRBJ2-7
CASRYTGTGEDEQYF
TGTGCCAGCAGATACACCGGGACAGGGGAAGACGAGCAGTACTTC
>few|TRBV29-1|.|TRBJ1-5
CSVARQVGQPQHF
TGCAGCGTCGCTCGACAGGTCGGTCAGCCCCAGCATTTT
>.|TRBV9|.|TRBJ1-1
CASSVVVQNTEAFF
TGTGCCAGCAGCGTAGTGGTTCAGAACACTGAAGCTTTCTTT
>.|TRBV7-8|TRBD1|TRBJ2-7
CASSVQGAEQYF
TGTGCCAGCAGCGTACAGGGGGCCGAGCAGTACTTC
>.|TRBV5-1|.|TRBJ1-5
CASSLSGNQPQHF
TGCGCCAGCAGCTTGTCCGGCAATCAGCCCCAGCATTTT
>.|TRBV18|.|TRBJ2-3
CASSPAWGDTQYF
TGTGCCAGCTCACCAGCCTGGGGAGATACGCAGTATTTT
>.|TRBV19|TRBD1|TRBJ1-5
CASSQTGTGVGQPQHF
TGTGCCAGTAGCCAAACCGGGACAGGGGTAGGACAGCCCCAGCATTTT
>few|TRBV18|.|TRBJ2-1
CASSVSNSYNEQFF
TGTGCCAGCTCAGTATCAAACTCCTACAATGAGCAGTTCTTC
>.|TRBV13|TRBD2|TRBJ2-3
CASSTGLAGITDTQYF
TGTGCCAGCAGCACTGGACTAGCGGGGATCACAGATACGCAGTATTTT
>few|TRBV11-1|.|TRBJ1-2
CASSRGMAGYGYTF
TGTGCCAGCAGCCGCGGAATGGCGGGCTATGGCTACACCTTC
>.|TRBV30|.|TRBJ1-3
CAWGTGSGNTIYF
TGTGCCTGGGGGACGGGCTCTGGAAACACCATATATTTT
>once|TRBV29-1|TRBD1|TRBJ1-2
CSVASGGAYGYTF
TGCAGCGTCGCCTCAGGGGGGGCCTATGGCTACACCTTC
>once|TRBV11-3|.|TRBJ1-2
CASSLGGRGYTF
TGTGCCAGCAGCTTAGGGGGTCGTGGCTACACCTTC
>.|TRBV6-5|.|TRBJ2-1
CASSSGRTSSYNEQFF
TGTGCCAGCAGTTCCGGGAGAACGAGCTCCTACAATGAGCAGTTCTTC
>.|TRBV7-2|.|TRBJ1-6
CASSPRGGRKNYNSPLHF
TGTGCCAGCAGCCCCCGTGGGGGACGGAAAAACTATAATTCACCCCTCCACTTT
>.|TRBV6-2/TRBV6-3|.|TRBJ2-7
CASSWSLPEQYF
TGTGCCAGCAGTTGGTCCCTCCCCGAGCAGTACTTC
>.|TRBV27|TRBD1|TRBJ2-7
CASSLWGQGEEQYF
TGTGCCAGCAGTTTATGGGGACAGGGGGAAGAGCAGTACTTC
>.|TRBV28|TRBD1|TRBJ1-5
CASSPGTGIMTQHF
TGTGCCAGCAGTCCCGGGACAGGGATAATGACCCAGCATTTT
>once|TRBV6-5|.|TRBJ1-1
CASSYRAGEAFF
TGTGCCAGCAGTTATCGGGCGGGCGAAGCTTTCTTT
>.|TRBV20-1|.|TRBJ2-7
CSASLRGYEQYF
TGCAGTGCTAGTTTGAGGGGTTACGAGCAGTACTTC
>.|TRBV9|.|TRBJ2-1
CASNPQGKSYNEQFF
TGTGCCAGCAACCCCCAGGGGAAAAGCTACAATGAGCAGTTCTTC
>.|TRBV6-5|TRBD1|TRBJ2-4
CASRKSGQGEHIQYF
TGTGCCAGCAGAAAAAGTGGACAGGGGGAGCACATTCAGTACTTC
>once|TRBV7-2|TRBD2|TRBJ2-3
CASSSSGTSRNTQYF
TGTGCCAGCAGCTCTAGCGGGACTAGCAGAAATACGCAGTATTTT
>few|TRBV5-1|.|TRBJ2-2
CASDQGNTGELFF
TGCGCCAGCGATCAGGGGAACACCGGGGAGCTGTTTTTT
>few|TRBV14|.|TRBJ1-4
CASSQMGLLNANEKLFF
TGTGCCAGCAGCCAAATGGGACTCCTTAACGCTAATGAAAAACTGTTTTTT
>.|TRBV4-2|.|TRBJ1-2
CASSQARLGYGYTF
TGTGCCAGCAGCCAAGCCCGTCTGGGCTATGGCTACACCTTC